This T cell receptor (beta chain) was recovered during a study of T cell responses to AZD1222 COVID-19 vaccine. The study pooled second doses at about 4 or about 12 weeks. Libraries were prepared by immunoSEQ multiplex PCR; TCRdb keeps only in-frame clonotypes and omits some of them. The sample records some 150,000 clones, approximately 91% being singletons. Turning to this clone: Its matching antigen is unknown.

General observations from the study: With two AZD1222 doses given, Spike-specific TCR breadth and depth both rose. Sampled repertoires all dated from after the peak T cell response.

V shed 3 bases, J shed 8 bases, and the junction held 8 bases outside the gene matches. Per the germline V gene, CDR1 is SEHNR and CDR2 is FQNEAQ (reference sequence). CDR3 length: 15 amino acids. The specimen comprised peripheral blood, sampled 28 days after the second AZD1222 dose. The sequence was obtained from an adult who received the AZD1222 COVID-19 vaccine. J is TRBJ1-4 and V is TRBV7-9; 8 bases line up with TRBD1. The CDR3 bases are TGTGCCAGCAGCTTTGACAGGGGTGTTGGCGAAAAACTGTTTTTT. It yields the protein CASSFDRGVGEKLFF.